What follows describes a single TCR beta chain. No antigen is known for it. The sample belongs to a study of T cell repertoires in cytomegalovirus infection. At the level of the study: CMV epitopes used comprised recently identified HLA-C-restricted ones and well-studied HLA-B-restricted ones. Shared public TCR beta signatures pointed to both CMV infection and a matching HLA type.

Via MiXCR, TCRdb re-called the reads, giving one row per CDR3 protein. The sample consists of approximately 1,000,000 distinct CDR3 sequences, approximately 33% of them appearing once. The ends were cut back, 10 bases at V and 7 bases at J, with 23 bases in the middle. From germline, CDR1 is MNHEY and CDR2 SVGEGT. The CDR3 extends over 15 amino acids. This TCR came from a human donor in good health (CMV status not recorded). Some clones in this sample may be carry-over from other donors' samples. The chain joins TRBV6-2 or TRBV6-3 to TRBJ2-1; D perhaps matches TRBD2 (7 bases). Source: cultured CD8+ T cells from PBMCs, taken from culture after CMV antigen stimulation. The CDR3 here is CANSLEGAGHNEQFF. DNA of the CDR3: TGTGCCAACAGCCTCGAGGGAGCGGGACATAATGAGCAGTTCTTC.